The rows below give T cell receptor beta chains drawn from one sample of a study of shared clonotypes between healthy human individuals. This table comes from immunoSEQ multiplex PCR, and its TCRdb copy is limited to in-frame clones, with some not included. The sample yields some 480,000 clones, 79% seen once. Sequencing used PBMCs. Receptors originate from a woman aged 40 to 55 in good health. Some clones in this sample may be carry-over from other donors' samples. CDR3s include the opening cysteine and the closing phenylalanine or tryptophan. Each record gives: J gene, D gene, clone size, V gene, CDR3 DNA, CDR3 protein. The D gene is left open where the match is weak. Clone size appears in some rows only: once, few, many, or a class for an expanded clone.

J gene: TRBJ1-3; D gene: TRBD1; clone size: NA; V gene: TRBV7-3; CDR3 DNA: TGTGCCAGCAGCCGGACAGGGACTGGAAACACCATATATTTT; CDR3 protein: CASSRTGTGNTIYF
J gene: TRBJ2-7; D gene: NA; clone size: once; V gene: TRBV7-9; CDR3 DNA: TGTGCCAGCAGCTTAGGACTCGGTCCCTCCTCTCTCTACGAGCAGTACTTC; CDR3 protein: CASSLGLGPSSLYEQYF
J gene: TRBJ2-5; D gene: NA; clone size: NA; V gene: TRBV20-1; CDR3 DNA: TGCAGTGCTAGGGGTCCCACCCAGTACTTC; CDR3 protein: CSARGPTQYF
J gene: TRBJ1-1; D gene: NA; clone size: NA; V gene: TRBV7-9; CDR3 DNA: TGTGCCAGCAGCTTAGGCGTTTCGAAGAACACTGAAGCTTTCTTT; CDR3 protein: CASSLGVSKNTEAFF
J gene: TRBJ2-2; D gene: NA; clone size: NA; V gene: TRBV7-6; CDR3 DNA: TGTGCCAGCAGCCTAACACGGATCCTGAACACCGGGGAGCTGTTTTTT; CDR3 protein: CASSLTRILNTGELFF
J gene: TRBJ2-7; D gene: TRBD2; clone size: NA; V gene: TRBV30; CDR3 DNA: TGTGCCTGGAGTGCCTTAGCGGGAGGCGAGCAGTACTTC; CDR3 protein: CAWSALAGGEQYF
J gene: TRBJ1-5; D gene: NA; clone size: NA; V gene: TRBV5-8; CDR3 DNA: TGTGCCAGCAGCTTGCAACAGGGAAGCAATCAGCCCCAGCATTTT; CDR3 protein: CASSLQQGSNQPQHF
J gene: TRBJ2-7; D gene: TRBD2; clone size: NA; V gene: TRBV2; CDR3 DNA: TGTGCCAGCTCAAGCGGGGTACCCTACGAGCAGTACTTC; CDR3 protein: CASSSGVPYEQYF
J gene: TRBJ2-7; D gene: TRBD1; clone size: NA; V gene: TRBV6-6; CDR3 DNA: TGTGCCAGCAGCCCTGACAGGGGGAACGAGCAGTACTTC; CDR3 protein: CASSPDRGNEQYF
J gene: TRBJ2-7; D gene: NA; clone size: NA; V gene: TRBV2; CDR3 DNA: TGTGCCAGCAGTGCCCTTTGGGAGCAGTACTTC; CDR3 protein: CASSALWEQYF
J gene: TRBJ2-3; D gene: TRBD1; clone size: NA; V gene: TRBV30; CDR3 DNA: TGTGCCTGGGGGACAGGGAGTACAGATACGCAGTATTTT; CDR3 protein: CAWGTGSTDTQYF
J gene: TRBJ2-1; D gene: TRBD2; clone size: NA; V gene: TRBV10-3; CDR3 DNA: TGTGCCATCAGTGAGTCCGGGGGGACGTACAATGAGCAGTTCTTC; CDR3 protein: CAISESGGTYNEQFF
J gene: TRBJ2-7; D gene: NA; clone size: NA; V gene: TRBV7-8; CDR3 DNA: TGTGCCAGCAGCGACCCCGGGTCAGGCGACGAGCAGTACTTC; CDR3 protein: CASSDPGSGDEQYF
J gene: TRBJ2-1; D gene: TRBD2; clone size: once; V gene: TRBV18; CDR3 DNA: TGTGCCAGCTCACCGGGCGGTAGCGGGATTCGGAATGAGCAGTTCTTC; CDR3 protein: CASSPGGSGIRNEQFF
J gene: TRBJ2-5; D gene: NA; clone size: NA; V gene: TRBV11-2; CDR3 DNA: TGTGCCAGCAGCTTAGATGCCGGACACTACGGTGGGGAGACCCAGTACTTC; CDR3 protein: CASSLDAGHYGGETQYF
J gene: TRBJ2-1; D gene: TRBD2; clone size: NA; V gene: TRBV5-1; CDR3 DNA: TGCGCCAGCAGCTTAGCGGGAGGACTTTACAATGAGCAGTTCTTC; CDR3 protein: CASSLAGGLYNEQFF
J gene: TRBJ2-6; D gene: TRBD1; clone size: NA; V gene: TRBV5-6; CDR3 DNA: TGTGCCAGCAGCCGGGGGACAGGGACTGCCAACGTCCTGACTTTC; CDR3 protein: CASSRGTGTANVLTF
J gene: TRBJ2-5; D gene: TRBD2; clone size: once; V gene: TRBV7-9; CDR3 DNA: TGTGCCAGCACCCCGGGACTAGCGGAGACCCAGTACTTC; CDR3 protein: CASTPGLAETQYF
J gene: TRBJ1-1; D gene: NA; clone size: NA; V gene: TRBV30; CDR3 DNA: TGTGCCTGGAGTAGGGGGACTGAAGCTTTCTTT; CDR3 protein: CAWSRGTEAFF
J gene: TRBJ2-3; D gene: TRBD1; clone size: NA; V gene: TRBV5-1; CDR3 DNA: TGCGCCAGCAGCAGAAACCGGGACAGGGTGGCAGATACGCAGTATTTT; CDR3 protein: CASSRNRDRVADTQYF
J gene: TRBJ1-1; D gene: NA; clone size: NA; V gene: TRBV10-3; CDR3 DNA: TGTGCCATCAGTGAGCGCAGGGAGGACACTGAAGCTTTCTTT; CDR3 protein: CAISERREDTEAFF
J gene: TRBJ1-5; D gene: NA; clone size: NA; V gene: TRBV21-1; CDR3 DNA: TGTGCCAGCAGATACTTCGCAGGGGCGGACCAGCCCCAGCATTTT; CDR3 protein: CASRYFAGADQPQHF
J gene: TRBJ1-4; D gene: NA; clone size: NA; V gene: TRBV29-1; CDR3 DNA: TGCAGCGTAATTTGGGACACCACTAATGAAAAACTGTTTTTT; CDR3 protein: CSVIWDTTNEKLFF
J gene: TRBJ2-4; D gene: TRBD1; clone size: NA; V gene: TRBV4-3; CDR3 DNA: TGCGCCAGCAGCCAAGTTACTGTACAGGGGGACATTCAGTACTTC; CDR3 protein: CASSQVTVQGDIQYF
J gene: TRBJ1-5; D gene: TRBD1; clone size: NA; V gene: TRBV28; CDR3 DNA: TGTGCCAGCAGCCCACCCTCGACAGGGCCCTTTAGGGAGCCCCAGCATTTT; CDR3 protein: CASSPPSTGPFREPQHF
J gene: TRBJ1-2; D gene: TRBD1; clone size: NA; V gene: TRBV28; CDR3 DNA: TGTGCCAGCGTAATAGGGGGAACAGGGGGCGACTATGGCTACACCTTC; CDR3 protein: CASVIGGTGGDYGYTF
J gene: TRBJ1-4; D gene: NA; clone size: NA; V gene: TRBV10-3; CDR3 DNA: TGTGCCATCAGTGAGTCAGGTGAAAAACTGTTTTTT; CDR3 protein: CAISESGEKLFF
J gene: TRBJ1-5; D gene: NA; clone size: NA; V gene: TRBV15; CDR3 DNA: TGTGCCACCAGCAGCGACGGGAGCCTCGCCTCTTATAGCAATCAGCCCCAGCATTTT; CDR3 protein: CATSSDGSLASYSNQPQHF
J gene: TRBJ2-1; D gene: TRBD2; clone size: NA; V gene: TRBV5-6; CDR3 DNA: TGTGCCACCAGACTAGCGGGAGGGCCGCTCAATGAGCAGTTCTTC; CDR3 protein: CATRLAGGPLNEQFF